These T cell receptor beta chains were read from a single sample in a study of identical twins. TCRdb called the 5' RACE reads again in MiXCR, with one record for every CDR3 protein. The sample records some 500,000 distinct CDR3 sequences, 22% being singletons. These data also formed part of another study, on T cells expressing NK-cell markers.

Sequencing input: CD4+ T cells sorted from blood. The source of these receptors is a woman under 30 in good health. Both conserved end residues are part of each CDR3. A D gene is named only where the DNA matches it firmly. Clone sizes are given selectively: once, few, many, or a class where the clone is expanded.

cdr3_nt: TGCAGTGCCTCCCGGGGCCATGAGCAGTTCTTC; cdr3_aa: CSASRGHEQFF; clone_size: few; j_call: TRBJ2-1; d_call: NA; v_call: TRBV20-1
cdr3_nt: TGTGCCAGCAGCCAAGACAGAACAGAAGAAAAACTGTTTTTT; cdr3_aa: CASSQDRTEEKLFF; clone_size: NA; j_call: TRBJ1-4; d_call: NA; v_call: TRBV4-2
cdr3_nt: TGCAGTGCGGACGAGGGCACTGAAGCTTTCTTT; cdr3_aa: CSADEGTEAFF; clone_size: NA; j_call: TRBJ1-1; d_call: NA; v_call: TRBV20-1
cdr3_nt: TGCGCCAGCAGCTGGACACCAGCTGGAAACACCATATATTTT; cdr3_aa: CASSWTPAGNTIYF; clone_size: NA; j_call: TRBJ1-3; d_call: NA; v_call: TRBV5-1
cdr3_nt: TGTGCCAGCAGCCACTTGGGGGGCCGGGGCACCGGGGAGCTGTTTTTT; cdr3_aa: CASSHLGGRGTGELFF; clone_size: once; j_call: TRBJ2-2; d_call: NA; v_call: TRBV4-2
cdr3_nt: TGTGCCAGCAGCCAAGGCGGACTAGCGGGGGAATATGGGGCCAACGTCCTGACTTTC; cdr3_aa: CASSQGGLAGEYGANVLTF; clone_size: NA; j_call: TRBJ2-6; d_call: TRBD2; v_call: TRBV3-1
cdr3_nt: TGCAGTGCTAGGACGGCTTATGGCTACACCTTC; cdr3_aa: CSARTAYGYTF; clone_size: NA; j_call: TRBJ1-2; d_call: NA; v_call: TRBV20-1
cdr3_nt: TGCGCCAGCAGCTTGCCAGGGGGCTCCTATAATTCACCCCTCCACTTT; cdr3_aa: CASSLPGGSYNSPLHF; clone_size: few; j_call: TRBJ1-6; d_call: TRBD1; v_call: TRBV5-1
cdr3_nt: TGTGCCAGCAGTCCAAGACTAGCACTGAACTACGAGCAGTACTTC; cdr3_aa: CASSPRLALNYEQYF; clone_size: NA; j_call: TRBJ2-7; d_call: TRBD2; v_call: TRBV6-1
cdr3_nt: TGTGCCAGCAGCCTCCGGACTAGCGCCAACTACGAGCAGTACTTC; cdr3_aa: CASSLRTSANYEQYF; clone_size: NA; j_call: TRBJ2-7; d_call: TRBD2; v_call: TRBV3-1
cdr3_nt: TGTGCCAGCAGTTCCGACCTCGCGGAGCAGTACTTC; cdr3_aa: CASSSDLAEQYF; clone_size: NA; j_call: TRBJ2-7; d_call: NA; v_call: TRBV6-5
cdr3_nt: TGCAGTGCTGTGGGAGGGGGAAGTGGCTACACCTTC; cdr3_aa: CSAVGGGSGYTF; clone_size: NA; j_call: TRBJ1-2; d_call: NA; v_call: TRBV20-1
cdr3_nt: TGTGCCAGCAGCCCGGGACTAGCGGGAACCTACAATGAGCAGTTCTTC; cdr3_aa: CASSPGLAGTYNEQFF; clone_size: NA; j_call: TRBJ2-1; d_call: TRBD2; v_call: TRBV3-1